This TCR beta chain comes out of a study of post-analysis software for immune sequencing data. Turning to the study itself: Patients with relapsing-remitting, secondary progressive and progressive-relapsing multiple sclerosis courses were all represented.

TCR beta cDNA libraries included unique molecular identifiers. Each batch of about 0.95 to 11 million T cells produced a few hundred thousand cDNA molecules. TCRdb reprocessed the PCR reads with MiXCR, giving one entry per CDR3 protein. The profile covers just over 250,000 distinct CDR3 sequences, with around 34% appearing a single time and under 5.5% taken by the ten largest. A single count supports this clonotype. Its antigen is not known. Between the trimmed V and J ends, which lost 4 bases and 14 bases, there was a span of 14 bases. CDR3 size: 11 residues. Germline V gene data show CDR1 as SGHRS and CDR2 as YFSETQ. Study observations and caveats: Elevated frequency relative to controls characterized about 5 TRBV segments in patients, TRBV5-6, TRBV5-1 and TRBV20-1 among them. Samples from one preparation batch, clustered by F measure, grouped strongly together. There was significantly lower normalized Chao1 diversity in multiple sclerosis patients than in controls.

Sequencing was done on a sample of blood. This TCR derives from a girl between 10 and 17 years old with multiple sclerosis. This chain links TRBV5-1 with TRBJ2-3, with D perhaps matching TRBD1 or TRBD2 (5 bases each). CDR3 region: CASSPGPQLYF. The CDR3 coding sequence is TGCGCCAGCAGCCCGGGACCGCAGCTGTATTTT. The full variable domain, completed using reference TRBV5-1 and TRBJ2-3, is KAGVTQTPRYLIKTRGQQVTLSCSPISGHRSVSWYQQTPGQGLQFLFEYFSETQRNKGNFPGRFSGRQFSNSRSEMNVSTLELGDSALYLCASSPGPQLYFGPGTRLTVL.